This TCR beta chain came from a study of T cells in Graves' hyperthyroidism and ophthalmopathy (dated by TCRdb to the late 2010s). Some background on the complete study: Peripheral blood was collected at initial diagnosis, before any treatment. Prospective prediction of ophthalmopathy was tested in an independent validation cohort consisting of fewer than 20 hyperthyroidism patients and approximately 16 patients who later progressed to ophthalmopathy. TCR V-J signatures able to tell the groups apart were searched for in a discovery cohort of 95 or so patients, of whom over 40 had Graves' ophthalmopathy and 55 to 60 had stable Graves' hyperthyroidism. In about 6 Graves' hyperthyroidism patients, the study also compared T-cell repertoires from thyroid tissue with T-cell repertoires from blood. TCR Vbeta CDR3 sequencing of approximately 140 peripheral blood samples (43 ophthalmopathy, 75 hyperthyroidism and roughly 17 progressor patients) is reported in the paper. For training and testing, the 100 or so patients in the discovery cohort were randomly divided in a 7:3 ratio. After sampling, hyperthyroidism patients received methimazole starting at 30 mg daily, and ophthalmopathy patients received high-dose intravenous methylprednisolone.

The TCR beta CDR3 regions were amplified from RNA transcripts. The TCR CDR3 was subjected to a first round of RT-PCR using the HTBI primer set and the Qiagen OneStep RT-PCR kit. The libraries were constructed in a second round of multiplex PCR and then size-selected and purified. Libraries were sequenced paired-end with 100 bp reads on an Illumina HiSeq2000. On the study's bioinformatics: SOAPnuke was used to process the raw data, throwing out any read that contained adapters or uncalled bases, had a mean Phred below 15, or lacked an exact constant-primer or identifier match. High-quality paired reads were merged using COPE v1.2.5, and each unique nucleotide sequence was defined as a clonotype. Clonotypes were aligned to IMGT TRBV, TRBD and TRBJ reference segments using MiTCR v1.1. Only V-J combinations with frequency above 0.0001, covering 99.2% of repertoires, were analysed. The TCS score was defined as the ratio of F50 (clonal expansion) to E x V (chaos), calculated using BLOSUM62-based TCRdist between CDR3 peptides within each V-J. Welch's t-statistics and random forest reduced 514 V-J features to 13, which were used in a naive Bayes classifier (R e1071). TCRdb reanalyzed the raw reads on its own, using fastp at Q25 for trimming and MiXCR for clone calling, and kept in-frame beta chains. One record per CDR3 amino acid sequence lists the most common genes and DNA. These V and J calls rely on TCRdb rather than the paper's analysis. For this sample there are under 800,000 distinct CDR3 sequences; 14% appear just once. The top ten clonotypes cover roughly 10% of the sample.

As for this clonotype: Its antigen is unknown. This may be a read error: a much more frequent sequence differs by one nucleotide.

As encoded in the germline V gene, CDR1 is MNHNS while CDR2 is SASEGT. The CDR3 has 13 amino acids, counting the end cysteine and phenylalanine. Only the CDR3 part of the read is kept: 39 bases, read in frame from the first base. V is cut by 6 bases and J by 10 bases, and the space between the germline ends is 16 bases. Graves' hyperthyroidism was defined as stable when no progression to ophthalmopathy occurred over 18 months of follow-up. Hyperthyroidism patients were newly diagnosed, had a disease duration of under 2 months, and were aged 18 to 65 years. Patients with uncontrolled infections, other autoimmune diseases, pregnancy or lactation were excluded. Diagnoses were based on clinical symptoms, serum thyroxine and TRAb, thyroid ultrasound and orbital computed tomography. PBMCs were isolated from 7.5 to 10 ml of fresh peripheral blood by Ficoll-Paque density gradient centrifugation. Trizol reagent was used to extract total RNA, and RNA quality was then checked on an Agilent 2100 Bioanalyzer.

What the research found in general, with its limitations: In validation, the model predicted progression to ophthalmopathy with 55% to 71% sensitivity and 72% to 85% specificity, a median of approximately 6.5 months before onset. Most expanded thyroid clonotypes (frequency above 0.001) were also detected in blood, suggesting blood repertoires may reflect thyroid immune responses. Ophthalmopathy was separated from stable hyperthyroidism by a 13 V-J signature model, with approximately 85% sensitivity and about 81% specificity obtained in cross-validation and 80%/75% obtained in testing. No statistical method was used to set the sample size in advance, and investigators knew the group allocation.

This sequence uses TRBV6-1 and TRBJ2-1; the D gene could be TRBD1 or TRBD2, each one agreeing over 5 bases. The clonotype was recovered from a woman under 30 with Graves' hyperthyroidism. Material for sequencing was blood. The nucleotide sequence is given as TGTGCCAGCAGAGGGGCGAATCGGGGCGAGCAGTTCTTC. Translated, it gives CASRGANRGEQFF.